One and the same sample provided the 22 T cell receptor beta chains below, sequenced in a study of cytomegalovirus exposure and HLA in healthy donors. The study ran its PCR with 60 Vbeta and 13 Jbeta primers. The data were produced by immunoSEQ multiplex PCR, yet TCRdb's version contains in-frame clones alone and is incomplete. The table has fewer than 200,000 clones, about two thirds seen once. Material: PBMCs. The receptors were sampled from a human donor in good health.

This chain uses TRBV4-1 with TRBJ1-1; D gene ambiguous. CDR1 is MGHRA, CDR2 YSYEKL, per germline. The germline V and J ends were trimmed by 0 bases and 0 bases, with 8 bases remaining between them. The CDR3 totals 15 residues. The CDR3 loop is CASSQDRFMNTEAFF. DNA for the CDR3: TGCGCCAGCAGCCAAGACAGATTTATGAACACTGAAGCTTTCTTT.

The V and J genes are TRBV4-1 and TRBJ2-7, with TRBD2 matching 8 bases. CDR3 length: 17 amino acids. V trimming: 0 bases; J trimming: 3 bases; junction bases outside the gene matches: 10. Germline CDR1 is MGHRA and CDR2 is YSYEKL. In DNA form, the CDR3 reads TGCGCCAGCAGCCAAGATCCCTCGGGGGGGGCACACTACGAGCAGTACTTC. Its protein is CASSQDPSGGAHYEQYF.

This sequence joins TRBV29-1 and TRBJ2-1; 12 bases match TRBD1. With V trimmed by 4 bases and J by 5 bases, 3 bases remained unmatched. Germline CDR1 SQVTM, CDR2 ANQGSEA. The CDR3 sequence is 14 residues long. CDR3: CSVAGTGGNNEQFF. In DNA, the CDR3 is TGCAGCGTTGCCGGGACAGGGGGCAACAATGAGCAGTTCTTC.

The chain is built from TRBV7-3 and TRBJ2-5; tentative D call: TRBD2 (6 bases). The DNA end favors TRBJ2-7, so the J call may be wrong. This CDR3 region has 13 residues. Germline V CDR1 and CDR2: SGHTA, FQGTGA. CDR3 residues: CASSLEEGLEQYF. CDR3 in DNA: TGTGCCAGCAGCCTTGAGGAGGGGCTCGAGCAGTACTTC.

The chain uses TRBV11-3 and TRBJ2-5, with 8 bases identical to TRBD2. The CDR3 loop spans 16 amino acids. V shed 2 bases, J shed 5 bases, and the junction held 10 bases outside the gene matches. CDR1 and CDR2 (germline): SGHNT, YENEEA. CDR3 residues: CASSLRAGAGGETQYF. CDR3 bases: TGTGCCAGCAGCTTACGAGCGGGGGCCGGGGGGGAGACCCAGTACTTC. Complete variable domain (other parts from reference TRBV11-3 and TRBJ2-5): EAGVVQSPRYKIIEKKQPVAFWCNPISGHNTLYWYLQNLGQGPELLIRYENEEAVDDSQLPKDRFSAERLKGVDSTLKIQPAELGDSAVYLCASSLRAGAGGETQYFGPGTRLLVL.

J is TRBJ2-5 and V is TRBV7-2; no definite D call. CDR3 length equals 14 residues. The germline V and J ends were trimmed by 5 bases and 5 bases, with 15 bases remaining between them. The germline V gene has CDR1 SGHTA and CDR2 FQGNSA. This CDR3 is CASSPPNIQETQYF. CDR3 nucleotide sequence: TGTGCCAGCAGCCCCCCAAATATCCAGGAGACCCAGTACTTC.

The chain couples TRBV15 to TRBJ2-3; maybe TRBD2 (6 bases). CDR1 and CDR2 (germline): LNHNV, YYDKDF (reference sequence). This CDR3 is 14 amino acids long. V lost 5 bases and J 2 bases, leaving 11 bases between the germline ends. The CDR3 here is CATSVSGATDTQYF. The DNA of the CDR3 is TGTGCCACCAGCGTTAGCGGAGCCACAGATACGCAGTATTTT.

V gene TRBV2 combines with J gene TRBJ2-7; 8 bases map to TRBD1. Looked up from germline, CDR1 is SNHLY and CDR2 is FYNNEI. The CDR3 loop spans 15 amino acids. V lost 1 base and J lost 5; bases outside the gene matches: 7. The CDR3 DNA is TGTGCCAGCAGTGAAGAGGTACAGGGGGGTAACGAGCAGTACTTC. It specifies CASSEEVQGGNEQYF.

The chain employs TRBV19 and TRBJ1-5, with unresolved D. Germline CDR1 and CDR2: LNHDA and SQIVND (reference sequence). The CDR3 is 15 residues long. Trimming shortened V by 8 bases and J by 0 bases, and 14 bases separated the two germline ends. The CDR3 protein is CASSPAAYSNQPQHF. DNA of the CDR3: TGTGCCAGTTCCCCCGCTGCCTATAGCAATCAGCCCCAGCATTTT.

The genes are TRBV5-1 and TRBJ2-5; 12 positions agree with TRBD2. CDR1 SGHRS and CDR2 YFSETQ come from the germline V gene. V lost 0 bases and J lost 1; bases outside the gene matches: 7. The CDR3 covers 18 residues. CDR3 sequence (DNA): TGCGCCAGCAGCTTGGTTGGCATGACTAGCGGGGGCCAAGAGACCCAGTACTTC. Its translation: CASSLVGMTSGGQETQYF.

V usage is TRBV9 and J usage is TRBJ2-5; D is ambiguous. V dropped 4 bases and J dropped 2 bases, with 9 bases sitting between them. The CDR3 is made up of 13 amino acids. The germline V gene encodes CDR1 SGDLS and CDR2 YYNGEE. The CDR3 spells CASSRDLQETQYF. The CDR3 DNA reads as TGTGCCAGCAGCCGCGACTTACAAGAGACCCAGTACTTC.

The chain combines TRBV5-1 with TRBJ1-2; 7 bases align to TRBD1. V was clipped by 1 base and J by 2 bases; unmatched bases: 8. Germline loops: CDR1 SGHRS, CDR2 YFSETQ. CDR3 length: 16 residues. The CDR3 region is CASSLTTAGQNYGYTF. The CDR3 region has the DNA TGCGCCAGCAGCTTGACTACCGCGGGACAGAACTATGGCTACACCTTC.

The chain is built from TRBV2 and TRBJ2-7; 7 bases fit TRBD2. The germline V gene has CDR1 SNHLY and CDR2 FYNNEI. V was pared by 6 bases and J by 5 bases, with 10 bases of the junction left unmatched. CDR3 length: 14 residues. The CDR3 DNA follows: TGTGCCAGCAGCAGCGGGGTGGGGGTCCACGAGCAGTACTTC. Translated: CASSSGVGVHEQYF.

The rearrangement uses TRBV7-9 and TRBJ2-7; TRBD1 agrees at 9 bases. The CDR3 consists of 15 residues. Per germline, CDR1 SEHNR and CDR2 FQNEAQ (reference sequence). Trimming at V came to 5 bases and at J to 3 bases, leaving 8 bases not matched to a gene. CDR3: CASSPAGTGNYEQYF. As DNA, the CDR3 is TGTGCCAGCAGCCCAGCCGGGACAGGGAACTACGAGCAGTACTTC.

The rearrangement links TRBV18 to TRBJ2-5; D might be TRBD2 (5 bases). This CDR3 has 13 amino acids. Looked up from germline, CDR1 is KGHSH and CDR2 is LQKENI. The V and J ends lost 3 bases and 2 bases respectively, with 7 bases between them. The CDR3 here is CASSPGEQETQYF. The CDR3 DNA is TGTGCCAGCTCACCGGGAGAACAAGAGACCCAGTACTTC.

V and J are TRBV10-2 and TRBJ2-1; D unresolved. The V end lost 0 bases, the J end lost 10 bases, and 4 bases lay between the germline ends. CDR1 and CDR2 from the germline V gene are WSHSY and SAAADI. This CDR3 has 11 residues. CDR3 residues: CASSESREQFF. The CDR3 DNA follows: TGCGCCAGCAGTGAGTCGAGGGAGCAGTTCTTC.

J is TRBJ1-1 and V is TRBV30; tentative D call: TRBD1 (5 bases). CDR1 GTSNPN and CDR2 SVGIG come from the germline V gene (reference sequence). CDR3 length: 16 residues. V was trimmed by 0 bases and J by 3 bases, leaving 17 bases between them. CDR3 residues: CAWSVVDSPRYTEAFF. Written as DNA, the CDR3 is TGTGCCTGGAGTGTGGTCGACAGCCCTAGGTACACTGAAGCTTTCTTT.

The V and J genes are TRBV30 and TRBJ1-2, with TRBD1 identical over 8 bases. The length of the CDR3 is 14 residues. From germline, CDR1 is GTSNPN and CDR2 SVGIG (reference sequence). Unmatched junction bases numbered 5, after V lost 2 bases and J lost 3 bases. CDR3 sequence: CAWSSGGFYYGYTF. CDR3 in DNA: TGTGCCTGGAGTTCAGGGGGCTTTTACTATGGCTACACCTTC.

This clone was counted only a few times. This chain joins TRBV7-9 and TRBJ2-7; tentatively, D is TRBD1 (6 bases). V shed 3 bases and J shed 1 base, with 13 bases lying between them. CDR1 and CDR2 from the germline V gene are SEHNR and FQNEAQ (reference sequence). The CDR3 runs 15 residues. CDR3 sequence: CASSFTGFRSYEQYF. The CDR3 region has the DNA TGTGCCAGCAGCTTTACAGGGTTTCGTTCCTACGAGCAGTACTTC. Filled out from reference TRBV7-9 and TRBJ2-7, the complete variable domain reads DTGVSQNPRHKITKRGQNVTFRCDPISEHNRLYWYRQTLGQGPEFLTYFQNEAQLEKSRLLSDRFSAERPKGSFSTLEIQRTEQGDSAMYLCASSFTGFRSYEQYFGPGTRLTVT.

The table lists this clone with a count of one. This chain links TRBV28 with TRBJ2-5, with D perhaps TRBD2 (5 bases). V lost 3 bases and J 5 bases, leaving 7 bases between the germline ends. Germline V lookup: CDR1 MDHEN, CDR2 SYDVKM. CDR3 length: 12 residues. The CDR3 coding sequence is TGTGCCAGCAGTTTGACGGGGGAGACCCAGTACTTC. Translated: CASSLTGETQYF.

V is TRBV6-1 and J is TRBJ1-5; D uncertain. From germline, CDR1 is MNHNS and CDR2 SASEGT. This CDR3 contains 12 residues. The germline V and J ends were trimmed by 6 bases and 7 bases, with 10 bases remaining between them. The CDR3 region is CASRDGVQPQHF. In DNA form, the CDR3 reads TGTGCCAGCAGAGACGGGGTCCAGCCCCAGCATTTT.

This chain links TRBV7-2 with TRBJ1-3; 10 bases align to TRBD1. V shed 3 bases and J 7 bases; nucleotides not matched to a gene: 12. The CDR3 contains 17 residues. CDR1 and CDR2 from the germline V gene are SGHTA and FQGNSA. The DNA of the CDR3 is TGTGCCAGCAGCTTTTTAGGGACAGGGGCCGTCGTGAACACCATATATTTT. This codes for CASSFLGTGAVVNTIYF.